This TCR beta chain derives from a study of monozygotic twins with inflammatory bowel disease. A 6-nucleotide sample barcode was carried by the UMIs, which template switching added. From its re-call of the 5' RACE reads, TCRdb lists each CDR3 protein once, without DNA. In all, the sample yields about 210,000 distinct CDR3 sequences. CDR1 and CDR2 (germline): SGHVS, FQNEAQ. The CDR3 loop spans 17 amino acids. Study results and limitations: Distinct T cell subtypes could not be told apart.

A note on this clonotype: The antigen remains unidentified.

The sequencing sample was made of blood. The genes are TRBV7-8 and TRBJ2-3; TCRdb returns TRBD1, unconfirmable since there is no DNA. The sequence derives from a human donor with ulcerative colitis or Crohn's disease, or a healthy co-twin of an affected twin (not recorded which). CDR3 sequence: CASSLVSRWGGSDTQYF.